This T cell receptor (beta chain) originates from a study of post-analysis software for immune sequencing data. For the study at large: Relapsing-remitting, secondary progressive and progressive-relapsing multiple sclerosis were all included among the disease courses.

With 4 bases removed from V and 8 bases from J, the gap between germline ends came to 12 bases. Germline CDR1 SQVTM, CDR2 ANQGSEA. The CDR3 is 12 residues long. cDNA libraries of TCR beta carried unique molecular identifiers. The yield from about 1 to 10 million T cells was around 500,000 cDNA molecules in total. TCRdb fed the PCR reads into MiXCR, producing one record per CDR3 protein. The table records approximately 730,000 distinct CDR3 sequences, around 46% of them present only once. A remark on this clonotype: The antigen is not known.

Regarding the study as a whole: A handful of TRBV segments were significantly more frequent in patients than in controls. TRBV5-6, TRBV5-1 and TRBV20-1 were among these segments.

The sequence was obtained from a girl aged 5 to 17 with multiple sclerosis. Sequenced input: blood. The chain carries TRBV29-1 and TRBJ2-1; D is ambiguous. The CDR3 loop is CSVARVGDEQFF. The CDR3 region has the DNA TGCAGCGTTGCTAGGGTGGGCGATGAGCAGTTCTTC.